These 17 T cell receptor beta chains came from one sample sequenced in a study of blood T cell repertoires in COVID-19. The repertoire was sequenced with immunoSEQ multiplex PCR; TCRdb's copy has only in-frame clones and lacks some. Among 55,000 to 70,000 clones, just over 85% were seen once, and the ten largest hold approximately 4.1%. The sequencing input was peripheral blood. These receptors were taken from a man in his fifties or sixties with acute or convalescent COVID-19.

This chain connects TRBV29-1 to TRBJ2-7; 8 nucleotides agree with TRBD1. This CDR3 has 15 residues. Germline values: CDR1 SQVTM, CDR2 ANQGSEA. V lost 6 bases, J lost 7 bases, and 17 bases stayed unmatched. Here the CDR3 reads CSVGGQALYGGEQYF. The CDR3 coding sequence is TGCAGCGTCGGGGGACAGGCCCTATACGGCGGGGAGCAGTACTTC.

The J gene is TRBJ1-2, the V gene TRBV10-3; 7 bases agree with TRBD1. In germline, CDR1 is ENHRY, CDR2 SYGVKD. CDR3 length equals 13 residues. V was pared by 10 bases and J by 0 bases, with 5 bases of the junction left unmatched. CDR3 region: CATWTGSNYGYTF. In DNA, the CDR3 is TGTGCCACCTGGACAGGTTCTAACTATGGCTACACCTTC.

The sample holds a few counts of this clone. The V and J genes are TRBV5-6 and TRBJ2-4; 10 bases fit TRBD1. CDR1 and CDR2 from the germline V gene are SGHDT and YYEEEE. The ends lost 6 bases at V and 8 bases at J; junction bases unmatched: 5. This CDR3 spans 13 amino acids. The CDR3 here is CASMPGQGYIQYF. The DNA of the CDR3 is TGTGCCAGCATGCCGGGACAGGGGTACATTCAGTACTTC.

The gene calls are TRBV2 and TRBJ1-2, with unresolved D. CDR1 is SNHLY and CDR2 is FYNNEI in the germline V gene. This CDR3 is 12 amino acids long. The germline V and J ends were trimmed by 8 bases and 0 bases, with 7 bases remaining between them. CDR3 protein: CASQDTNYGYTF. Here the CDR3 DNA reads TGTGCCAGCCAAGACACTAACTATGGCTACACCTTC.

This rearrangement joins TRBV5-1 to TRBJ2-2; TRBD2 aligns across 9 bases. CDR3 size: 15 residues. From germline, CDR1 is SGHRS and CDR2 YFSETQ. The junction had 1 base not matched to a gene; V was cut back by 0 bases and J by 4 bases. The CDR3 is CASSLALAGTGELFF. Here the CDR3 DNA reads TGCGCCAGCAGCTTGGCACTAGCGGGCACCGGGGAGCTGTTTTTT.

V and J are TRBV18 and TRBJ1-2; 7 nucleotides align to TRBD1. Germline CDR1 reads KGHSH; CDR2 reads LQKENI. J was trimmed by 8 bases and V by 3 bases; bases with no gene match: 15. This CDR3 is 16 amino acids long. CDR3 in DNA: TGTGCCAGCTCACCGGGGGTCAACAGGGGAGCTATCGGCTACACCTTC. Its protein product is CASSPGVNRGAIGYTF.

This clone showed up just a few times. The chain is built from TRBV13 and TRBJ1-1, with a weak D call TRBD1 (5 bases). V was clipped by 5 bases and J by 1 base, with 17 bases between them. Germline V gives CDR1 PRHDT, CDR2 FYEKMQ (reference sequence). The CDR3 covers 16 residues. The CDR3 is CASSPHGQGTNTEAFF. The DNA of the CDR3 is TGTGCCAGCAGCCCCCATGGGCAGGGTACGAACACTGAAGCTTTCTTT.

The chain carries TRBV18 and TRBJ1-3; possible D gene TRBD1, 5 bases. The CDR3 totals 14 residues. V was trimmed by 3 bases and J by 3 bases, leaving 9 bases between them. The germline gives CDR1 KGHSH, CDR2 LQKENI. CDR3 loop: CASSPGGGGNTIYF. DNA of the CDR3: TGTGCCAGCTCACCCGGCGGGGGTGGAAACACCATATATTTT. Full variable domain (remainder filled in from reference TRBV18 and TRBJ1-3): NAGVMQNPRHLVRRRGQEARLRCSPMKGHSHVYWYRQLPEEGLKFMVYLQKENIIDESGMPKERFSAEFPKEGPSILRIQQVVRGDSAAYFCASSPGGGGNTIYFGEGSWLTVV.

The rearrangement uses TRBV10-3 and TRBJ1-5; TRBD1 agrees at 10 bases. The CDR3 totals 15 residues. The germline gives CDR1 ENHRY, CDR2 SYGVKD. The V gene end was trimmed by 2 bases and the J gene end by 7 bases; junction bases not matched to a gene: 5. In DNA, the CDR3 is TGTGCCATCAGTGAGAGGACAGGGGGTGAGCAGCCCCAGCATTTT. Encoded protein: CAISERTGGEQPQHF.

The chain couples TRBV11-2 to TRBJ2-5; tentative D call: TRBD2 (6 bases). V dropped 3 bases and J dropped 4 bases, with 9 bases sitting between them. The CDR3 is made up of 13 amino acids. Germline values: CDR1 SGHAT, CDR2 FQNNGV. CDR3 in amino acids: CASSFTSRETQYF. CDR3 coding DNA: TGTGCCAGCAGCTTCACTAGCAGAGAGACCCAGTACTTC.

For this clone: Sequence at one end of the junction differs from germline and may be a read error. V usage is TRBV6-5 and J usage is TRBJ2-1; D might be TRBD2 (6 bases). Germline CDR1 is MNHEY and CDR2 is SVGAGI. CDR3 size: 14 residues. The CDR3 DNA follows: TGTGCCAGCACTTACGGGAGTAGTGCCAATGAGCAGTTCTTC. It is translated as CASTYGSSANEQFF.

The chain uses TRBV20-1 and TRBJ1-2; D gene unclear. V shed 6 bases and J shed 9 bases, with 14 bases lying between them. Germline loops: CDR1 DFQATT, CDR2 SNEGSKA (reference sequence). The CDR3 consists of 11 residues. The CDR3 region is CSARRERSYTF. The DNA of the CDR3 is TGCAGTGCGAGGAGGGAGCGTAGCTACACCTTC.

The chain carries TRBV9 and TRBJ2-1, with TRBD2 as a possible D gene (5 bases). Trimming shortened V by 1 base and J by 9 bases, and 11 bases separated the two germline ends. Per germline, CDR1 SGDLS and CDR2 YYNGEE. The length of the CDR3 is 13 residues. CDR3 amino acids: CASSVSGVGEQFF. DNA for the CDR3: TGTGCCAGCAGCGTATCCGGGGTGGGTGAGCAGTTCTTC.

This chain joins TRBV7-9 and TRBJ2-7, with D tentatively TRBD2 (5 bases). Germline CDR1 and CDR2: SEHNR and FQNEAQ (reference sequence). CDR3 length equals 12 residues. Trimming shortened V by 6 bases and J by 6 bases, and 12 bases separated the two germline ends. The CDR3 bases are TGTGCCAGCAGTTTGATGGGGAGCGAGCAGTACTTC. Its translation: CASSLMGSEQYF.

V is TRBV7-9 and J is TRBJ2-1; a weak D match, TRBD2 (6 bases). The germline CDR1 and CDR2 sequences are SEHNR and FQNEAQ (reference sequence). V lost 6 bases to trimming and J lost 1 base, with 16 bases between them. CDR3 length: 16 amino acids. The CDR3 spells CASSPSGGWSYNEQFF. CDR3 sequence (DNA): TGTGCCAGCAGTCCGTCCGGGGGATGGTCCTACAATGAGCAGTTCTTC.

With regard to this clone: Its ends do not fully match the called genes, so a read error is possible. Within the sample, other DNA sequences also encode this same CDR3. The J gene is TRBJ2-7, the V gene TRBV9; 7 bases match TRBD1. Germline assignment: CDR1 SGDLS and CDR2 YYNGEE. The CDR3 has 15 residues. DNA for the CDR3: TGTGCCAGCAGCGTAGGAGGGACAGAATCCTATGAGCAGTACTTC. It is translated as CASSVGGTESYEQYF.

The chain joins TRBV19 to TRBJ1-4; 7 bases align to TRBD1. The germline V gene has CDR1 LNHDA and CDR2 SQIVND (reference sequence). CDR3 length: 15 residues. V shed 9 bases and J 8 bases; nucleotides not matched to a gene: 15. The CDR3 region has the DNA TGTGCCAGCGGCCAGTTCGGACAGGCTGGGGAAAAACTGTTTTTT. This codes for CASGQFGQAGEKLFF.